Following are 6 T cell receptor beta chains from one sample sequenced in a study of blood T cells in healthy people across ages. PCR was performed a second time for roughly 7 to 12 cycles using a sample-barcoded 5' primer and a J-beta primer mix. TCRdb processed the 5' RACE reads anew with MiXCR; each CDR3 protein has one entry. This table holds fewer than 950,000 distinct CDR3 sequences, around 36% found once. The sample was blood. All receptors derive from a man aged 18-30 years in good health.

CDR3 nucleotides: TGTGCCAGCAGCTTTGCAGGGGGACGAGAGGAAAAACTGTTTTTT. This translates into CASSFAGGREEKLFF. The chain combines TRBV9 with TRBJ1-4; 7 bases agree with TRBD1. This CDR3 contains 15 residues. With V trimmed by 4 bases and J by 8 bases, 11 bases remained unmatched. Germline CDR1 reads SGDLS; CDR2 reads YYNGEE.

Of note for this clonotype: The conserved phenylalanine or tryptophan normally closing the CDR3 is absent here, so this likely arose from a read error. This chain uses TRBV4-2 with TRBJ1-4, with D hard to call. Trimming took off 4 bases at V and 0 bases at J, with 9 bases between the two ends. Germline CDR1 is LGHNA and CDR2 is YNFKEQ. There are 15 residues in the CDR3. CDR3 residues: CASSPEESTNEKLFS. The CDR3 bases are TGTGCCAGCAGCCCTGAGGAGTCAACTAATGAAAAACTGTTTTCT.

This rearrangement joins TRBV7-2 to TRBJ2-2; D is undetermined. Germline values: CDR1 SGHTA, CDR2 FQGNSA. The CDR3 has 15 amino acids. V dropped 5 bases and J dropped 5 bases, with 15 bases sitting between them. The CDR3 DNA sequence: TGTGCCAGCAGCAACAGACCCAGTGGGACCGGGGAGCTGTTTTTT. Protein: CASSNRPSGTGELFF. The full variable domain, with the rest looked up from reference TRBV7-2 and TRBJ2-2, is GAGVSQSPSNKVTEKGKDVELRCDPISGHTALYWYRQSLGQGLEFLIYFQGNSAPDKSGLPSDRFSAERTGGSVSTLTIQRTQQEDSAVYLCASSNRPSGTGELFFGEGSRLTVL.

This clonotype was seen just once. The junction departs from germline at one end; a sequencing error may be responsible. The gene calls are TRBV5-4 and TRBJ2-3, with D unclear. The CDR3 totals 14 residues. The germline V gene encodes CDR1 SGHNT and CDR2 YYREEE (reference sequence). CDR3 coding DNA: TGTGCCGGCAGCTTGGTGGGGAGCACAGATACGCAGTATTTT. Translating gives CAGSLVGSTDTQYF.

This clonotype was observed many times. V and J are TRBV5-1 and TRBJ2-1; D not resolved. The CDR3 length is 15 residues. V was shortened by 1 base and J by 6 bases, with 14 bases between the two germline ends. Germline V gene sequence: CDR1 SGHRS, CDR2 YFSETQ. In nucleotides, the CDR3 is TGCGCCAGCAGCTTGAACGAAGTCGGCATCAATGAGCAGTTCTTC. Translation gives CASSLNEVGINEQFF.

The CDR3, as DNA: TGTGCCACCAGCAGAGATCCTATAGGGAATGAAAAACTGTTTTTT. Encoded protein: CATSRDPIGNEKLFF. This chain joins TRBV15 and TRBJ1-4; D gene unclear. Between the trimmed V and J ends, which lost 0 bases and 5 bases, there was a span of 10 bases. The CDR3 sequence is 15 residues long. Per germline, CDR1 LNHNV and CDR2 YYDKDF (reference sequence).